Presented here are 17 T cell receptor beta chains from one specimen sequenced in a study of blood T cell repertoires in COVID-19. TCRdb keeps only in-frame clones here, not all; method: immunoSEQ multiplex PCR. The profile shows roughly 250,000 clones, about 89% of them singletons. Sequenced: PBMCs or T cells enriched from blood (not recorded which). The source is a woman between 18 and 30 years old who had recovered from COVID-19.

Here the CDR3 reads CASSSGAVRFF. The CDR3 region has the DNA TGTGCCAGCAGTTCGGGAGCGGTGAGGTTCTTC. V gene TRBV28 combines with J gene TRBJ2-1; D perhaps matches TRBD2 (6 bases). Germline V lookup: CDR1 MDHEN, CDR2 SYDVKM. V was shortened by 4 bases and J by 15 bases, with 13 bases between the two germline ends. The CDR3 has 11 amino acids.

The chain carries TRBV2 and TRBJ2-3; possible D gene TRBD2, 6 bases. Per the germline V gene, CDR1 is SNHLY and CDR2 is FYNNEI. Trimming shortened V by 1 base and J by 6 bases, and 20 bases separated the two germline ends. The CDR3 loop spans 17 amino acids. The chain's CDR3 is CASSEVLAIWRKDTQYF. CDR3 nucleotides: TGTGCCAGCAGTGAAGTACTAGCTATATGGCGAAAGGATACGCAGTATTTT.

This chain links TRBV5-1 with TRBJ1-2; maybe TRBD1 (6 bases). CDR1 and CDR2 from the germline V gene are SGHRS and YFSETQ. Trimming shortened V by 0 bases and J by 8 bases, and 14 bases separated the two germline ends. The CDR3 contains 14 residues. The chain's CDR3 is CASSLGTENFGYTF. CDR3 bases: TGCGCCAGCAGCTTGGGGACAGAGAACTTCGGCTACACCTTC. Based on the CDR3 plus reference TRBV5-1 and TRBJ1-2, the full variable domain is KAGVTQTPRYLIKTRGQQVTLSCSPISGHRSVSWYQQTPGQGLQFLFEYFSETQRNKGNFPGRFSGRQFSNSRSEMNVSTLELGDSALYLCASSLGTENFGYTFGSGTRLTVV.

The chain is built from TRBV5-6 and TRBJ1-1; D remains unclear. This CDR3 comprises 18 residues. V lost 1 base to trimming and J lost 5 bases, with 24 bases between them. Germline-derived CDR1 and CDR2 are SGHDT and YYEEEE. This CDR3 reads CASSLFFGGGVGWTEAFF. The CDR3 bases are TGTGCCAGCAGCTTGTTCTTCGGCGGCGGGGTAGGTTGGACTGAAGCTTTCTTT.

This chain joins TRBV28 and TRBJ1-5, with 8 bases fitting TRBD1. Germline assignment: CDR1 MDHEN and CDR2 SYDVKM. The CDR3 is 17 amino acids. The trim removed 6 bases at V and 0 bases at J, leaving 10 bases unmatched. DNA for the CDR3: TGTGCCAGCAGGGGTCGACAGGGGTGGGATAGCAATCAGCCCCAGCATTTT. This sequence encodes CASRGRQGWDSNQPQHF.

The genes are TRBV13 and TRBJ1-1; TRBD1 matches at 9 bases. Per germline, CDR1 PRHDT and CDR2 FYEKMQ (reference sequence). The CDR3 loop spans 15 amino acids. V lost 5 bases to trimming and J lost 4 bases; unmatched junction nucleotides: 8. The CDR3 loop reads CASSQPTGGFTEAFF. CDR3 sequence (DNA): TGTGCCAGCAGCCAACCCACAGGGGGCTTCACTGAAGCTTTCTTT.

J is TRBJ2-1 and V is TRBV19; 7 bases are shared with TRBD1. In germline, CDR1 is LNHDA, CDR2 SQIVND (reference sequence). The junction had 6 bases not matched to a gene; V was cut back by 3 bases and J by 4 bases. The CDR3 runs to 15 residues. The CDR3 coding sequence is TGTGCCAGTAGTATTGAAGGACAGGTTTACAATGAGCAGTTCTTC. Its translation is CASSIEGQVYNEQFF.

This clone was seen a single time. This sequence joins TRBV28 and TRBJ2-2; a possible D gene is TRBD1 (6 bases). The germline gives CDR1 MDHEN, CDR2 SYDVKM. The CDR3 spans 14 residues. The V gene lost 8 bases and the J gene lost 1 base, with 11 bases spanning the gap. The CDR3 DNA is TGTGCCAGCGGATCGGGACAGAACACCGGGGAGCTGTTTTTT. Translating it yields CASGSGQNTGELFF.

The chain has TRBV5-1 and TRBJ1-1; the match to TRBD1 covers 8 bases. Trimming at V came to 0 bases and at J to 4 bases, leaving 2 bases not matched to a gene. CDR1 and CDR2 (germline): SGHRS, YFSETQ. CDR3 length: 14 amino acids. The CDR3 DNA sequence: TGCGCCAGCAGCTTGGGGACAGGGTCCACTGAAGCTTTCTTT. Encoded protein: CASSLGTGSTEAFF.

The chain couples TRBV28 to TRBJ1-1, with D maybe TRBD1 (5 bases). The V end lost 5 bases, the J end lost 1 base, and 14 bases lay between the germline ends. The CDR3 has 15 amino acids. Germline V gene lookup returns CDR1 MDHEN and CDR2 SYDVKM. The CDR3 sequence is CASSLTGVANTEAFF. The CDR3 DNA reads TGTGCCAGCAGTCTGACGGGGGTCGCGAACACTGAAGCTTTCTTT.

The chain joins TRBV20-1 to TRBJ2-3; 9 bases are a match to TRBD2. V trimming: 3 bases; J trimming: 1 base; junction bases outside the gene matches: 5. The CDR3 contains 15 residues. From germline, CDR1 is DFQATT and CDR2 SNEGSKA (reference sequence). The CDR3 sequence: CSASRAGGGTDTQYF. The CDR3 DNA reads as TGCAGTGCTAGTCGGGCGGGAGGGGGCACAGATACGCAGTATTTT.

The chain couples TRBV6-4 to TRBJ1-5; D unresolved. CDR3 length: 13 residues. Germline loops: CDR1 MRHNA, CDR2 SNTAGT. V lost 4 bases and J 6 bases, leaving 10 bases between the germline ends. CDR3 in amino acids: CASSAGYRQPQHF. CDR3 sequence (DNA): TGTGCCAGCAGTGCGGGATACCGTCAGCCCCAGCATTTT.

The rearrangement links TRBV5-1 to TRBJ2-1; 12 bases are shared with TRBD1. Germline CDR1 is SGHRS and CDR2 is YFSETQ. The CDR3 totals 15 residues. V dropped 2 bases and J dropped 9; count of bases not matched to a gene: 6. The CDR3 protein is CASSLRDRGLSEQFF. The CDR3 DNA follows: TGCGCCAGCAGCTTACGGGACAGGGGGCTGAGTGAGCAGTTCTTC.

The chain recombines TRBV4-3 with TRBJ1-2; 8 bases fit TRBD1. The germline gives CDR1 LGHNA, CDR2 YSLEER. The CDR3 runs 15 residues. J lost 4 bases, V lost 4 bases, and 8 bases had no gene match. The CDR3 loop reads CASSPGQAKLYGYTF. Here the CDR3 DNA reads TGCGCCAGCAGCCCGGGACAGGCGAAACTCTATGGCTACACCTTC.

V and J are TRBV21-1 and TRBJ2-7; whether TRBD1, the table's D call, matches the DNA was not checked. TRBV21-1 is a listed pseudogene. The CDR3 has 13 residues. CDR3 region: CASSKAPRVEQYF. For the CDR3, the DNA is TGTGCCAGCAGCAAAGCCCCCAGGGTCGAGCAGTACTTC.

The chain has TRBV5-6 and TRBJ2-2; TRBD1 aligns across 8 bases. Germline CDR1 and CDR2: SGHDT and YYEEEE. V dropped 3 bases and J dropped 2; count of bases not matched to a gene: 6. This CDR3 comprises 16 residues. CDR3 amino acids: CASSWDRHLNTGELFF. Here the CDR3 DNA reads TGTGCCAGCAGCTGGGACAGGCATCTCAACACCGGGGAGCTGTTTTTT.

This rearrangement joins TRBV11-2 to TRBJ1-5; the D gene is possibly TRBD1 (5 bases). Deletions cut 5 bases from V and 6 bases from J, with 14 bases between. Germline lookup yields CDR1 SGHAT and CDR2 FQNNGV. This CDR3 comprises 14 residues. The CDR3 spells CASSLTGESQPQHF. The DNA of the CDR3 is TGTGCCAGCAGCCTAACGGGGGAAAGTCAGCCCCAGCATTTT.